The 13 T cell receptor beta chains given below trace back to one sample, sequenced in a study of cytomegalovirus exposure and HLA in healthy donors. The PCR employed 60 Vbeta primers together with 13 Jbeta primers. The data were produced by immunoSEQ multiplex PCR, yet TCRdb's version contains in-frame clones alone and is incomplete. The sample yields 29,000 or so clones, 62% seen once. The sequenced material came from PBMCs. The origin of the receptors is a male donor in good health and CMV-seropositive.

The genes are TRBV4-2 and TRBJ2-3; the D is unclear. Trimming shortened V by 3 bases and J by 2 bases, and 18 bases separated the two germline ends. Germline loops: CDR1 LGHNA, CDR2 YNFKEQ. The CDR3 is 17 residues long. CDR3 coding DNA: TGTGCCAGCAGCCAGGCCGGGTCCTCTCAACCCACAGATACGCAGTATTTT. Translation gives CASSQAGSSQPTDTQYF.

This rearrangement joins TRBV9 to TRBJ2-1; 10 bases are shared with TRBD2. V lost 4 bases to trimming and J lost 9 bases; unmatched junction nucleotides: 13. The CDR3 covers 16 residues. Germline V CDR1 and CDR2: SGDLS, YYNGEE. The chain's CDR3 is CASSPVASGRVGEQFF. CDR3 bases: TGTGCCAGCAGCCCCGTTGCTAGCGGGAGAGTGGGTGAGCAGTTCTTC.

This clone appeared a few times. The chain joins TRBV23-1 to TRBJ1-5; perhaps TRBD1 as D (6 bases). Being an ORF, TRBV23-1 has a function that is uncertain. The CDR3 totals 14 residues. V lost 4 bases and J 5 bases, leaving 12 bases between the germline ends. CDR3 nucleotide sequence: TGCGCCAGCAGTCCCGGCAGGGGACATCAGCCCCAGCATTTT. Residues: CASSPGRGHQPQHF.

The rearrangement links TRBV6-5 to TRBJ1-6, with D perhaps TRBD1 (5 bases). Germline V lookup: CDR1 MNHEY, CDR2 SVGAGI. Trimming cost V 0 bases and J 6 bases, with 12 bases left between them. This CDR3 is built from 16 residues. The CDR3 here is CASSYSVQGSNSPLHF. DNA of the CDR3: TGTGCCAGCAGTTACTCGGTCCAGGGAAGTAATTCACCCCTCCACTTT.

The chain is built from TRBV19 and TRBJ2-2, with TRBD1 as a possible D gene (5 bases). The CDR3 is 14 amino acids. CDR1 is LNHDA, CDR2 SQIVND, per germline (reference sequence). Trimming removed 6 bases at V and 2 bases at J, with 10 bases between. The CDR3 DNA sequence: TGTGCCAGTAGCGCGACAGTCAACACCGGGGAGCTGTTTTTT. The encoded protein is CASSATVNTGELFF.

This chain joins TRBV9 and TRBJ1-4; 7 bases are shared with TRBD1. Germline V gives CDR1 SGDLS, CDR2 YYNGEE. Unmatched junction bases numbered 1, after V lost 2 bases and J lost 0 bases. This CDR3 region has 15 residues. CDR3 residues: CASSVGTATNEKLFF. CDR3 DNA sequence: TGTGCCAGCAGCGTCGGGACAGCAACTAATGAAAAACTGTTTTTT. The entire variable domain, with the rest obtained from reference TRBV9 and TRBJ1-4, is as follows: DSGVTQTPKHLITATGQRVTLRCSPRSGDLSVYWYQQSLDQGLQFLIQYYNGEERAKGNILERFSAQQFPDLHSELNLSSLELGDSALYFCASSVGTATNEKLFFGSGTQLSVL.

This clone has just a few counts. This sequence joins TRBV5-1 and TRBJ2-7; 14 bases agree with TRBD2. The CDR3 consists of 17 residues. V lost 4 bases to trimming and J lost 5 bases; unmatched junction nucleotides: 11. Germline loops: CDR1 SGHRS, CDR2 YFSETQ. The CDR3 region has the DNA TGCGCCAGCAGCACCACCCCCGGGACTAGCGGGAGAGACGAGCAGTACTTC. Translating it yields CASSTTPGTSGRDEQYF. The full variable domain, completed using reference TRBV5-1 and TRBJ2-7, is KAGVTQTPRYLIKTRGQQVTLSCSPISGHRSVSWYQQTPGQGLQFLFEYFSETQRNKGNFPGRFSGRQFSNSRSEMNVSTLELGDSALYLCASSTTPGTSGRDEQYFGPGTRLTVT.

The chain has TRBV19 and TRBJ1-5; 9 bases match TRBD1. Germline V CDR1 and CDR2: LNHDA, SQIVND (reference sequence). V gave up 4 bases and J gave up 2 bases; unmatched junction bases: 9. CDR3 size: 17 residues. The CDR3 loop is CASSTGQGRAGNQPQHF. The CDR3 DNA sequence: TGTGCCAGTAGTACCGGACAGGGGAGAGCGGGCAATCAGCCCCAGCATTTT.

The chain uses TRBV25-1 and TRBJ1-2; D not resolved. Germline CDR1 reads MGHDK; CDR2 reads SYGVNS. V was cut by 4 bases and J by 3 bases, with 6 bases left in between. CDR3 length: 12 amino acids. This CDR3 is CASSVQHYGYTF. The CDR3 DNA follows: TGTGCCAGCAGTGTACAGCACTATGGCTACACCTTC.

This clone was detected a few times. The genes are TRBV7-9 and TRBJ1-1, with D unclear. V was cut by 5 bases and J by 1 base, with 8 bases left in between. The CDR3 sequence is 13 residues long. The germline gives CDR1 SEHNR, CDR2 FQNEAQ (reference sequence). CDR3 sequence: CASSVRENTEAFF. CDR3 DNA sequence: TGTGCCAGCAGCGTGCGGGAGAACACTGAAGCTTTCTTT.

There are a few counts of this clone. The genes are TRBV5-1 and TRBJ2-3; TRBD2 might be the D (5 bases). Germline V gene sequence: CDR1 SGHRS, CDR2 YFSETQ. V lost 3 bases to trimming and J lost 4 bases, with 12 bases between them. There are 14 residues in the CDR3. This chain's CDR3 is CASSYRERADTQYF. DNA of the CDR3: TGCGCCAGCAGCTACCGGGAAAGGGCAGATACGCAGTATTTT.

The V gene is TRBV9, the J gene TRBJ2-2; weak D call: TRBD2 (7 bases). Trimming removed 3 bases from V and 6 bases from J, with 18 bases in between. CDR1 SGDLS and CDR2 YYNGEE come from the germline V gene. This CDR3 comprises 16 residues. In nucleotides, the CDR3 is TGTGCCAGCAGCGGCTCCTTAGGGGAGGGGGCCGGGGAGCTGTTTTTT. It encodes CASSGSLGEGAGELFF.

In its sample, this clone was seen a few times. This chain joins TRBV6-1 and TRBJ1-5; 9 nucleotides agree with TRBD1. The CDR3 extends over 18 amino acids. Trimming cost V 1 base and J 2 bases; bases outside gene matches: 9. Per germline, CDR1 MNHNS and CDR2 SASEGT. The CDR3 region is CASSEDTTGQGRNQPQHF. The CDR3 region has the DNA TGTGCCAGCAGTGAAGATACGACGGGACAGGGACGCAATCAGCCCCAGCATTTT.